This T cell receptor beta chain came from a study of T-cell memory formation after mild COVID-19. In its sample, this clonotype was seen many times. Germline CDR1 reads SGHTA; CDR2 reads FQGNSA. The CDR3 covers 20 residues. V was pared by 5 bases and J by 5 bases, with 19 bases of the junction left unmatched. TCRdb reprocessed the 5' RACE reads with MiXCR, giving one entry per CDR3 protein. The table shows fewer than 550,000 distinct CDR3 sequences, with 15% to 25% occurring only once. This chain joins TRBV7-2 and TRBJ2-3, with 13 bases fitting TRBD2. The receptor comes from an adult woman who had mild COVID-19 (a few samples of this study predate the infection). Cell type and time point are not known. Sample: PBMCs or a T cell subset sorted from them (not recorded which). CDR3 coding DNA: TGTGCCAGCAGCCTCCCCCCCACTAGCGGGAGGGCCGGGGTTGAAGATACGCAGTATTTT. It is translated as CASSLPPTSGRAGVEDTQYF.